The 22 T cell receptor beta chains listed next were all sequenced from one sample in a study of T-cell reconstitution after alpha-beta-depleted transplantation in children. TCRbeta library preparation incorporated unique molecular identifiers. TCRdb reprocessed the PCR reads via MiXCR and lists one record per CDR3 protein. The sample has around 120,000 distinct CDR3 sequences; 20% to 25% are singletons. This material consisted of PBMCs, mostly from graft donor cells, taken 180 days after TCRalphabeta/CD19-depleted stem cell transplant. The receptors come from a male patient between 2 and 9 years old who had a stem cell transplant for chronic granulomatous disease, so the T cells may come from the graft donor.

The gene calls are TRBV25-1 and TRBJ2-5, with 7 bases lining up with TRBD1. J gave up 3 bases and V 2 bases, and 18 bases lay outside the gene matches. The CDR3 is 19 residues long. CDR1 is MGHDK and CDR2 is SYGVNS in the germline V gene. In DNA form, the CDR3 reads TGTGCCAGCAGTGAAAAGTGGGACAGACGGTGGATAAGTGAAGAGACCCAGTACTTC. It encodes CASSEKWDRRWISEETQYF. Supplemented by reference TRBV25-1 and TRBJ2-5, the full variable domain reads EADIYQTPRYLVIGTGKKITLECSQTMGHDKMYWYQQDPGMELHLIHYSYGVNSTEKGDLSSESTVSRIRTEHFPLTLESARPSHTSQYLCASSEKWDRRWISEETQYFGPGTRLLVL.

The chain employs TRBV12-3 or TRBV12-4 and TRBJ2-1; 8 nucleotides match TRBD2. The CDR3 runs 13 residues. The trim removed 5 bases at V and 9 bases at J, leaving 6 bases unmatched. DNA of the CDR3: TGTGCCAGCAGTCCTGGGACTAGTGGTGAGCAGTTCTTC. Its protein is CASSPGTSGEQFF.

This clonotype has at least ten counts. The gene calls are TRBV7-3 and TRBJ2-3; no reliable D call. Deletions cut 1 base from V and 4 bases from J, with 6 bases between. The CDR3 loop spans 13 amino acids. Germline lookup yields CDR1 SGHTA and CDR2 FQGTGA. The CDR3 protein is CASSLKDPDTQYF. The CDR3 DNA follows: TGTGCCAGCAGCTTAAAGGACCCAGATACGCAGTATTTT.

Many counts were recorded for this clonotype. V and J are TRBV7-8 and TRBJ2-3, with 8 bases fitting TRBD2. Unmatched junction bases numbered 13, after V lost 0 bases and J lost 2 bases. Germline V gives CDR1 SGHVS, CDR2 FQNEAQ. This CDR3 has 19 residues. As DNA, the CDR3 is TGTGCCAGCAGCTTAGCGTTAGCGGGGACCCCAAGAAACACAGATACGCAGTATTTT. It encodes CASSLALAGTPRNTDTQYF.

This clonotype appeared a few times. This chain uses TRBV7-2 with TRBJ2-2, with TRBD2 matching over 7 bases. V lost 0 bases to trimming and J lost 0 bases; unmatched junction nucleotides: 4. The CDR3 is 17 residues long. CDR1 and CDR2 from the germline V gene are SGHTA and FQGNSA. CDR3 sequence reads: CASSLARLAANTGELFF. In DNA, the CDR3 is TGTGCCAGCAGCTTAGCGCGGCTAGCGGCGAACACCGGGGAGCTGTTTTTT.

The chain is built from TRBV15 and TRBJ2-1; a possible D gene is TRBD2 (5 bases). This CDR3 region has 13 residues. V was pared by 0 bases and J by 15 bases, with 15 bases between. Germline lookup yields CDR1 LNHNV and CDR2 YYDKDF (reference sequence). The CDR3 is CATSRDEVGSRFF. DNA for the CDR3: TGTGCCACCAGCAGAGATGAAGTTGGGAGCCGGTTCTTC.

This chain joins TRBV5-1 and TRBJ2-3, with D unclear. Trimming removed 0 bases at V and 6 bases at J, with 8 bases between. This CDR3 is 13 amino acids long. The germline CDR1 and CDR2 sequences are SGHRS and YFSETQ. The CDR3 reads CASSLAPGDTQYF. CDR3 DNA: TGCGCCAGCAGCTTGGCCCCTGGGGATACGCAGTATTTT. Full variable domain (missing parts from reference TRBV5-1 and TRBJ2-3): KAGVTQTPRYLIKTRGQQVTLSCSPISGHRSVSWYQQTPGQGLQFLFEYFSETQRNKGNFPGRFSGRQFSNSRSEMNVSTLELGDSALYLCASSLAPGDTQYFGPGTRLTVL.

The sample holds many counts of this clonotype. This chain uses TRBV12-3 or TRBV12-4 with TRBJ2-5; D is uncertain. This CDR3 region has 11 residues. Trimming removed 6 bases from V and 5 bases from J, with 7 bases in between. CDR3 nucleotides: TGTGCCAGCAGGCACCGGGAGACCCAGTACTTC. This codes for CASRHRETQYF.

The V and J genes are TRBV2 and TRBJ1-5; D not resolved. The CDR3 totals 13 residues. V was trimmed by 4 bases and J by 9 bases, leaving 13 bases between them. CDR1 SNHLY and CDR2 FYNNEI come from the germline V gene. CDR3 DNA sequence: TGTGCCAGCAGTGTCGAGAATGCTTTGCCCCAGCATTTT. Its protein product is CASSVENALPQHF.

The chain carries TRBV9 and TRBJ2-7, with D unclear. Germline V gives CDR1 SGDLS, CDR2 YYNGEE. V lost 4 bases to trimming and J lost 3 bases, with 17 bases between them. CDR3 size: 15 residues. As DNA, the CDR3 is TGTGCCAGCAGCCCAAGGATGACTGGGTACTACGAGCAGTACTTC. This codes for CASSPRMTGYYEQYF.

This clonotype was counted at least ten times. A junction end diverges from the germline sequence, so it may reflect a read error. The gene calls are TRBV20-1 and TRBJ1-1; 7 positions match TRBD1. The CDR3 extends over 14 amino acids. CDR1 is DFQATT, CDR2 SNEGSKA, per germline (reference sequence). In DNA, the CDR3 is TGCAGTGCCAACCGACAGGGAGGTGCACACCGGAGTGTCTTT. It codes for CSANRQGGAHRSVF.

This sequence joins TRBV12-3 or TRBV12-4 and TRBJ2-5; no firm D call. V was pared by 6 bases and J by 1 base, with 9 bases between. The CDR3 spans 13 residues. The CDR3 DNA follows: TGTGCCAGCAGGCGCCGGGCCCAAGAGACCCAGTACTTC. This sequence encodes CASRRRAQETQYF.

A few counts support this clonotype. The CDR3 loop is CASSKGGGWYNEQFF. The CDR3 DNA follows: TGTGCCAGCAGTAAGGGAGGGGGCTGGTACAATGAGCAGTTCTTC. The chain carries TRBV12-3 or TRBV12-4 and TRBJ2-1, with D possibly called TRBD1 or TRBD2 (7 bases each). CDR3 length: 15 amino acids. V lost 5 bases and J 4 bases, leaving 15 bases between the germline ends.

The V call is TRBV18, the J call TRBJ2-7; TRBD1 matches 9 bases. Germline assignment: CDR1 KGHSH and CDR2 LQKENI. Losses at the gene ends were 4 bases for V and 5 bases for J; bases not matched to a gene: 9. This CDR3 is 15 amino acids long. As DNA, the CDR3 is TGTGCCAGCTCACGAACAGGGGGCACGAGAGACGAGCAGTACTTC. This codes for CASSRTGGTRDEQYF.

In its sample, this clonotype was seen many times. V is TRBV5-1 and J is TRBJ2-3; TRBD2 matches at 8 bases. The CDR3 runs 15 residues. The V and J ends lost 4 bases and 3 bases, in that order; junction bases with no gene match: 7. Germline V gives CDR1 SGHRS, CDR2 YFSETQ. CDR3 coding DNA: TGCGCCAGCAGCGCCGCCGGGACTAGAACAGATACGCAGTATTTT. This sequence encodes CASSAAGTRTDTQYF.

The rearrangement uses TRBV12-3 or TRBV12-4 and TRBJ1-1; 10 bases are a match to TRBD1. This CDR3 is built from 13 residues. J was trimmed by 8 bases and V by 3 bases; bases with no gene match: 3. This CDR3 reads CASSLGQGIEAFF. For the CDR3, the DNA is TGTGCCAGCAGTTTGGGACAGGGGATAGAAGCTTTCTTT.

The chain uses TRBV5-1 and TRBJ2-5, with 15 bases identical to TRBD2. CDR1 and CDR2 from the germline V gene are SGHRS and YFSETQ. The CDR3 consists of 15 residues. V gave up 3 bases and J gave up 13 bases; unmatched junction bases: 10. In DNA form, the CDR3 reads TGCGCCAGCAGCTCTATAGGACTAGCGGGAGGGCCAACGTACTTC. This translates into CASSSIGLAGGPTYF.

The V and J genes are TRBV20-1 and TRBJ2-3; 14 nucleotides line up with TRBD2. The ends lost 5 bases at V and 2 bases at J; junction bases unmatched: 9. Germline V lookup: CDR1 DFQATT, CDR2 SNEGSKA (reference sequence). The CDR3 has 17 residues. CDR3 amino acids: CSASGLAGAYPTDTQYF. The CDR3 bases are TGCAGTGCTTCGGGACTAGCGGGGGCTTATCCCACAGATACGCAGTATTTT.

This clonotype came up many times. This sequence joins TRBV5-6 and TRBJ2-2; 10 bases agree with TRBD1. CDR1 and CDR2 from the germline V gene are SGHDT and YYEEEE. CDR3 length equals 17 residues. With 0 bases clipped from V and 3 bases from J, the junction kept 5 bases outside the gene matches. As DNA, the CDR3 is TGTGCCAGCAGCTTGGTGGGACAGGGGCGTTACACCGGGGAGCTGTTTTTT. Its protein is CASSLVGQGRYTGELFF.

The rearrangement links TRBV28 to TRBJ2-1, with D perhaps TRBD2 (6 bases). The germline V gene encodes CDR1 MDHEN and CDR2 SYDVKM. CDR3 length equals 14 residues. The V gene lost 6 bases and the J gene lost 0 bases, with 9 bases spanning the gap. CDR3 residues: CASSGSPSYNEQFF. CDR3 in DNA: TGTGCCAGCAGCGGGAGTCCCTCCTACAATGAGCAGTTCTTC.

The sample holds many counts of this clonotype. The rearrangement joins TRBV27 to TRBJ2-1; no firm D call. The V end was cut by 3 bases, the J end by 9 bases, with 15 bases between. CDR3 length equals 14 residues. Germline assignment: CDR1 MNHEY and CDR2 SMNVEV (reference sequence). CDR3 nucleotide sequence: TGTGCCAGCAGTTTCCCGCCCCCCGGACGTGAGCAGTTCTTC. This translates into CASSFPPPGREQFF.

CDR3 loop: CSARGAGWYTEAFF. The CDR3 nucleotides read TGCAGTGCTAGGGGGGCAGGGTGGTACACTGAAGCTTTCTTT. The gene calls are TRBV20-1 and TRBJ1-1; weak D call: TRBD1 (6 bases). The germline V gene has CDR1 DFQATT and CDR2 SNEGSKA (reference sequence). The CDR3 totals 14 residues. Trimming took off 3 bases at V and 3 bases at J, with 14 bases between the two ends.